One sample yielded the 19 T cell receptor beta chains listed below, sequenced in a study of blood T cell repertoires in COVID-19. Measured with immunoSEQ multiplex PCR; TCRdb has only the in-frame clones, and not every one. The sample lists just under 50,000 clones, around 90% occurring once. Sequenced material: peripheral blood. The receptors were gathered from a human donor in a cohort sampled during active COVID-19.

The chain combines TRBV10-2 with TRBJ1-1, with no clear D. The CDR3 has 12 amino acids. Trimming took off 2 bases at V and 11 bases at J, with 12 bases between the two ends. Germline CDR1 and CDR2: WSHSY and SAAADI. CDR3 amino acids: CASSETAGTAFF. The CDR3 coding sequence is TGCGCCAGCAGTGAGACAGCCGGTACGGCTTTCTTT.

The chain joins TRBV11-3 to TRBJ2-5; 12 positions agree with TRBD2. The CDR3 is 15 amino acids. In germline, CDR1 is SGHNT, CDR2 YENEEA. Trimming cost V 4 bases and J 2 bases; bases outside gene matches: 2. CDR3 sequence reads: CASSSGLAGQETQYF. CDR3 bases: TGTGCCAGCAGCTCCGGACTAGCGGGGCAAGAGACCCAGTACTTC.

This chain connects TRBV9 to TRBJ2-3, with TRBD2 matching over 7 bases. After removal of 4 bases from V and 6 bases from J, the junction contained 14 bases not matched to a gene. This CDR3 is built from 16 residues. Germline lookup yields CDR1 SGDLS and CDR2 YYNGEE. CDR3 residues: CASSPSRGRVRDTQYF. Written as DNA, the CDR3 is TGTGCCAGCAGCCCCAGTCGGGGGAGGGTTAGGGATACGCAGTATTTT.

The V call is TRBV21-1, the J call TRBJ2-7; the table names TRBD1, a call not compared with the DNA. TRBV21-1 is shown as a pseudogene. CDR3 length equals 14 residues. The CDR3 region has the DNA TGTGCCAGCAGCAAGAGGACAGACCAGCACGAGCAGTACGTC. Amino acid sequence: CASSKRTDQHEQYV.

This clone has only a few counts. V is TRBV5-1 and J is TRBJ1-4; 8 bases agree with TRBD1. The CDR3 consists of 14 residues. V lost 4 bases to trimming and J lost 5 bases; unmatched junction nucleotides: 4. From germline, CDR1 is SGHRS and CDR2 YFSETQ. The CDR3 spells CASSPTGANEKLFF. CDR3 bases: TGCGCCAGCAGCCCGACAGGGGCGAATGAAAAACTGTTTTTT.

The chain couples TRBV5-5 to TRBJ2-5, with no clear D. The CDR3 consists of 15 residues. Germline CDR1 SGHKS, CDR2 YYEKEE (reference sequence). Trimming took 4 bases from V and 2 from J, leaving 15 bases between them. DNA for the CDR3: TGTGCCAGCAGCCGACAAGTGACCTCACAAGAGACCCAGTACTTC. It is translated as CASSRQVTSQETQYF.

The rearrangement joins TRBV11-3 to TRBJ2-5; TRBD2 matches 15 bases. The germline gives CDR1 SGHNT, CDR2 YENEEA. The CDR3 runs to 15 residues. V lost 5 bases, J lost 7 bases, and 5 bases stayed unmatched. DNA of the CDR3: TGTGCCAGCAGCCAAGCGGGACTAGCGGGAGGGACCCAGTACTTC. It specifies CASSQAGLAGGTQYF.

The chain uses TRBV5-4 and TRBJ1-4; 8 bases are a match to TRBD1. Germline values: CDR1 SGHNT, CDR2 YYREEE (reference sequence). Trimming at V came to 4 bases and at J to 3 bases, leaving 5 bases not matched to a gene. This CDR3 region has 15 residues. CDR3 in DNA: TGTGCCAGCAGCGACAGGGGAGGATCTAATGAAAAACTGTTTTTT. Encoded protein: CASSDRGGSNEKLFF.

This clone was seen just once. The chain joins TRBV6-5 to TRBJ1-5; the D gene is possibly TRBD1 (6 bases). The V end was cut by 6 bases, the J end by 10 bases, with 10 bases between. The germline CDR1 and CDR2 sequences are MNHEY and SVGAGI. The CDR3 is 11 amino acids. The CDR3 DNA follows: TGTGCCAGCAGGAGGGACAACCCCCAGCATTTT. The encoded protein is CASRRDNPQHF.

This sequence joins TRBV6-1 and TRBJ2-7, with no clear D. Trimming cost V 3 bases and J 1 base, with 7 bases left between them. CDR1 and CDR2 (germline): MNHNS, SASEGT. There are 13 residues in the CDR3. Written as DNA, the CDR3 is TGTGCCAGCAGTGATAATCCTTCCTACGAGCAGTACTTC. It specifies CASSDNPSYEQYF.

This chain connects TRBV7-3 to TRBJ2-7; a possible D gene is TRBD2 (6 bases). Trimming removed 5 bases at V and 1 base at J, with 18 bases between. This CDR3 region has 16 residues. Germline V gene lookup returns CDR1 SGHTA and CDR2 FQGTGA. The CDR3 loop reads CASSPPDYTQSYEQYF. Written as DNA, the CDR3 is TGTGCCAGCAGCCCCCCGGACTACACACAATCCTACGAGCAGTACTTC.

The chain has TRBV18 and TRBJ1-4, with 7 bases fitting TRBD1. V trimming: 3 bases; J trimming: 3 bases; junction bases outside the gene matches: 4. The CDR3 contains 15 residues. CDR1 and CDR2 (germline): KGHSH, LQKENI. The CDR3 region is CASSPQTGANEKLFF. CDR3 nucleotide sequence: TGTGCCAGCTCACCTCAAACAGGGGCTAATGAAAAACTGTTTTTT.

The genes are TRBV6-2 or TRBV6-3 and TRBJ1-1; 7 bases agree with TRBD1. V lost 0 bases and J lost 1; bases outside the gene matches: 2. CDR1 MNHEY and CDR2 SVGEGT come from the germline V gene. The CDR3 length is 15 residues. The CDR3 spells CASSYSTGQNTEAFF. The CDR3 DNA sequence: TGTGCCAGCAGTTACTCGACAGGGCAGAACACTGAAGCTTTCTTT.

The rearrangement links TRBV9 to TRBJ1-2, with 8 positions matching TRBD1. This CDR3 is 18 amino acids long. V lost 0 bases, J lost 1 base, and 11 bases stayed unmatched. Germline lookup yields CDR1 SGDLS and CDR2 YYNGEE. CDR3 in DNA: TGTGCCAGCAGCGTAGCTGAGAAAACAGGGGGGGTTAACTATGGCTACACCTTC. Encoded protein: CASSVAEKTGGVNYGYTF.

The rearrangement uses TRBV11-3 and TRBJ2-1; perhaps TRBD2 as D (6 bases). With 1 base removed from V and 10 bases from J, the gap between germline ends came to 11 bases. Per the germline V gene, CDR1 is SGHNT and CDR2 is YENEEA. The CDR3 consists of 13 residues. CDR3 region: CASSLVGRGEQFF. The CDR3 DNA follows: TGTGCCAGCAGCTTAGTAGGGCGGGGCGAGCAGTTCTTC.

The CDR3 DNA reads as TGTGCCCTCTCCCCCGGGACTAGCAGCACCGGGGAGCTGTTTTTT. Encoded protein: CALSPGTSSTGELFF. J is TRBJ2-2 and V is TRBV10-3; the match to TRBD2 covers 9 bases. Losses at the gene ends were 11 bases for V and 4 bases for J; bases not matched to a gene: 11. CDR1 and CDR2 from the germline V gene are ENHRY and SYGVKD. The CDR3 spans 15 residues.

The genes are TRBV5-1 and TRBJ2-4, with a weak D call TRBD1 (6 bases). This CDR3 region has 13 residues. Germline V CDR1 and CDR2: SGHRS, YFSETQ. Trimming pared 6 bases from V and 1 base from J, leaving 8 bases between. In DNA form, the CDR3 reads TGCGCCAGCACAGGGGCGGCCAAAAACATTCAGTACTTC. It translates to CASTGAAKNIQYF.

This clone was seen just once. V is TRBV5-1 and J is TRBJ1-5, with D possibly TRBD1 on 6 matching bases. Trimming removed 4 bases at V and 1 base at J, with 9 bases between. This CDR3 contains 14 residues. Germline lookup yields CDR1 SGHRS and CDR2 YFSETQ. CDR3 sequence reads: CASSSGQSNQPQHF. As DNA, the CDR3 is TGCGCCAGCAGCAGTGGACAGAGCAATCAGCCCCAGCATTTT.

V and J are TRBV10-3 and TRBJ2-1; the D gene is possibly TRBD2 (5 bases). Germline V gives CDR1 ENHRY, CDR2 SYGVKD. Trimming pared 4 bases from V and 3 bases from J, leaving 7 bases between. This CDR3 contains 13 residues. Here the CDR3 reads CAISGGRYNEQFF. The CDR3 DNA reads TGTGCCATCAGTGGCGGGCGCTACAATGAGCAGTTCTTC.